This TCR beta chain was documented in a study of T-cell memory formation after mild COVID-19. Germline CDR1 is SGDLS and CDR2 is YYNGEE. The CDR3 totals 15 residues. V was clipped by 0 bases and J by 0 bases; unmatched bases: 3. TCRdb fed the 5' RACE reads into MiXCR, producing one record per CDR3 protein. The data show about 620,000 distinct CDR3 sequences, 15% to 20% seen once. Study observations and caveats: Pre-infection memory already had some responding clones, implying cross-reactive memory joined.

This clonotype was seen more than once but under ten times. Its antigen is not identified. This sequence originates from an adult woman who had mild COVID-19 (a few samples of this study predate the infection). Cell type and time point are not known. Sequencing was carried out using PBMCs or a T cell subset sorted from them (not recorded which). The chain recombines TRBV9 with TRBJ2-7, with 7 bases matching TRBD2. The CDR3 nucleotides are TGTGCCAGCAGCGTAGATAGCGGGTTCTCCTACGAGCAGTACTTC. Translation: CASSVDSGFSYEQYF.